The 31 T cell receptor beta chains listed next were all sequenced from one sample in a study of OX40 agonist ivuxolimab in advanced cancers. Method: immunoSEQ multiplex PCR; TCRdb's copy keeps in-frame clones and lacks some. The table lists about 52,000 clones, 90% to 95% of them singletons. This material consisted of CD4+ or CD8+ T cells sorted from blood, taken in a trial of the OX40 agonist ivuxolimab. The receptor source for this set is an adult with an advanced solid tumor such as melanoma, head and neck, liver or kidney cancer.

The chain uses TRBV7-9 and TRBJ2-7; the D is unclear. The CDR3 has 18 residues. Looked up from germline, CDR1 is SEHNR and CDR2 is FQNEAQ (reference sequence). Trimming shortened V by 4 bases and J by 0 bases, and 22 bases separated the two germline ends. The CDR3 is CASSSSLVDRRHSYEQYF. The CDR3 DNA reads as TGTGCCAGCAGCTCCTCTTTAGTTGATCGACGGCACTCCTACGAGCAGTACTTC.

The CDR3 region is CAIPLLTGDHNEQFF. The CDR3 region has the DNA TGTGCCATCCCCTTGTTAACGGGAGATCACAATGAGCAGTTCTTC. V gene TRBV7-9 combines with J gene TRBJ2-1; perhaps TRBD2 as D (6 bases). Germline V gene lookup returns CDR1 SEHNR and CDR2 FQNEAQ (reference sequence). There are 15 residues in the CDR3. V was trimmed by 10 bases and J by 5 bases, leaving 21 bases between them.

This clone was detected only once. CDR3 nucleotide sequence: TGTGCCAGCAGCCAGCCCCACGACTACGAGCAGTACTTC. The encoded protein is CASSQPHDYEQYF. V usage is TRBV11-2 and J usage is TRBJ2-7; D not certain. The CDR3 totals 13 residues. Germline V CDR1 and CDR2: SGHAT, FQNNGV. The ends were cut back, 5 bases at V and 3 bases at J, with 11 bases in the middle. The complete variable domain, with remaining parts taken from reference TRBV11-2 and TRBJ2-7, reads EAGVAQSPRYKIIEKRQSVAFWCNPISGHATLYWYQQILGQGPKLLIQFQNNGVVDDSQLPKDRFSAERLKGVDSTLKIQPAKLEDSAVYLCASSQPHDYEQYFGPGTRLTVT.

The rearrangement uses TRBV28 and TRBJ1-2, with D perhaps TRBD1 (5 bases). CDR3 size: 15 residues. CDR1 MDHEN and CDR2 SYDVKM come from the germline V gene. V gave up 3 bases and J gave up 2 bases, with 13 bases separating them. The CDR3 here is CASSFWSGRNYGYTF. CDR3 bases: TGTGCCAGCAGTTTTTGGTCAGGGAGGAACTATGGCTACACCTTC.

This chain uses TRBV21-1 with TRBJ2-4. TRBV21-1 corresponds to a pseudogene. CDR3 length equals 16 residues. CDR3 region: CASSKALYGTGGIQYF. The CDR3, as DNA: TGTGCCAGCAGCAAAGCGCTTTATGGGACCGGTGGCATTCAGTACTTC.

The gene calls are TRBV5-8 and TRBJ1-5; 11 bases are shared with TRBD1. Losses at the gene ends were 5 bases for V and 5 bases for J; bases not matched to a gene: 6. The germline V gene has CDR1 SGHTS and CDR2 YDEGEE. The CDR3 is 15 residues long. CDR3 sequence: CASSRRDRGDQPQHF. The DNA for the CDR3 is TGTGCCAGCAGTCGCCGGGACAGGGGGGATCAGCCCCAGCATTTT.

This chain links TRBV19 with TRBJ1-5; no firm D call. The CDR3 is 17 amino acids. V lost 4 bases to trimming and J lost 6 bases, with 22 bases between them. Per the germline V gene, CDR1 is LNHDA and CDR2 is SQIVND (reference sequence). The CDR3 reads CASSTDPTEYMGQPQHF. CDR3 in DNA: TGTGCCAGTAGTACCGACCCGACGGAGTATATGGGTCAGCCCCAGCATTTT.

The chain recombines TRBV28 with TRBJ2-1, with D perhaps TRBD2 (5 bases). The CDR3 extends over 14 amino acids. Trimming shortened V by 2 bases and J by 5 bases, and 10 bases separated the two germline ends. The germline V gene encodes CDR1 MDHEN and CDR2 SYDVKM. The CDR3 DNA sequence: TGTGCCAGCAGTTTAAAGAGGGCAAACAATGAGCAGTTCTTC. Translating gives CASSLKRANNEQFF. The full variable domain, with the rest looked up from reference TRBV28 and TRBJ2-1, is DVKVTQSSRYLVKRTGEKVFLECVQDMDHENMFWYRQDPGLGLRLIYFSYDVKMKEKGDIPEGYSVSREKKERFSLILESASTNQTSMYLCASSLKRANNEQFFGPGTRLTVL.

V usage is TRBV30 and J usage is TRBJ1-1, with TRBD1 matching over 8 bases. This CDR3 is 12 amino acids long. The germline V gene has CDR1 GTSNPN and CDR2 SVGIG (reference sequence). The ends lost 8 bases at V and 5 bases at J; junction bases unmatched: 7. The CDR3 nucleotides are TGTGCCCGAGGGACAGGAGGAACTGAAGCTTTCTTT. Protein product: CARGTGGTEAFF.

This chain connects TRBV11-2 to TRBJ2-1; 11 nucleotides line up with TRBD2. Losses at the gene ends were 2 bases for V and 0 bases for J; bases not matched to a gene: 0. Germline V gene lookup returns CDR1 SGHAT and CDR2 FQNNGV. CDR3 length: 16 residues. The CDR3 spells CASSLTSGSSYNEQFF. The CDR3 region has the DNA TGTGCCAGCAGCTTAACTAGCGGGAGCTCCTACAATGAGCAGTTCTTC.

The chain uses TRBV28 and TRBJ2-7; 7 bases are shared with TRBD1. Unmatched junction bases numbered 3, after V lost 4 bases and J lost 0 bases. The germline gives CDR1 MDHEN, CDR2 SYDVKM. The CDR3 spans 14 residues. CDR3 protein: CASSSRDSSYEQYF. The CDR3 DNA is TGTGCCAGCAGTTCCCGGGACAGCTCCTACGAGCAGTACTTC.

The chain recombines TRBV7-2 with TRBJ2-3; D remains unclear. CDR1 SGHTA and CDR2 FQGNSA come from the germline V gene. The CDR3 has 15 amino acids. With 1 base removed from V and 3 bases from J, the gap between germline ends came to 11 bases. DNA for the CDR3: TGTGCCAGCAGCTTAGAGCACGTTCGGACAGATACGCAGTATTTT. Translated, it gives CASSLEHVRTDTQYF.

Worth noting for this clone: A read error may produce the germline difference seen at one junction end. The rearrangement joins TRBV7-7 to TRBJ2-2; D remains unclear. The CDR3 contains 14 residues. Germline V CDR1 and CDR2: SSHAT, FNYEAQ (reference sequence). The CDR3 DNA reads TGTGCTAGCAGCTTAAACAGGAACACCGGGGAGCTGTTTTTT. It is translated as CASSLNRNTGELFF.

The chain uses TRBV4-2 and TRBJ1-2; possibly TRBD1 for D (6 bases). Per the germline V gene, CDR1 is LGHNA and CDR2 is YNFKEQ. This CDR3 comprises 16 residues. V gave up 3 bases and J gave up 1 base, with 15 bases separating them. Written as DNA, the CDR3 is TGTGCCAGCAGCCATGAAGAAGGGGGTCTTAACTATGGCTACACCTTC. Translation: CASSHEEGGLNYGYTF.

This rearrangement joins TRBV2 to TRBJ2-2; 8 bases fit TRBD2. V was pared by 3 bases and J by 3 bases, with 3 bases of the junction left unmatched. Germline V gene lookup returns CDR1 SNHLY and CDR2 FYNNEI. The CDR3 consists of 15 residues. The CDR3 is CASSEAGGDTGELFF. The CDR3 nucleotides are TGTGCCAGCAGTGAGGCCGGGGGGGACACCGGGGAGCTGTTTTTT.

J is TRBJ1-2 and V is TRBV29-1; D is possibly TRBD1 (6 bases). The V end was cut by 3 bases, the J end by 8 bases, with 13 bases between. CDR1 and CDR2 from the germline V gene are SQVTM and ANQGSEA. The CDR3 spans 12 residues. The DNA of the CDR3 is TGCAGCGTTGATCTACAGGGTTGGGGCTACACCTTC. Amino acids: CSVDLQGWGYTF.

The gene calls are TRBV28 and TRBJ2-5; a weak D match, TRBD2 (7 bases). Per germline, CDR1 MDHEN and CDR2 SYDVKM. The CDR3 runs 14 residues. V lost 6 bases, J lost 5 bases, and 16 bases lay in between. Here the CDR3 DNA reads TGTGCCAGCAGAAAAGGGGGGGCGTCGGAGACCCAGTACTTC. Its translation: CASRKGGASETQYF.

This chain links TRBV30 with TRBJ1-2; D is perhaps TRBD1 (5 bases). Looked up from germline, CDR1 is GTSNPN and CDR2 is SVGIG (reference sequence). Trimming took 4 bases from V and 2 from J, leaving 11 bases between them. The CDR3 runs to 13 residues. This CDR3 reads CAWMGGTNYGYTF. CDR3 nucleotide sequence: TGTGCCTGGATGGGCGGGACCAACTATGGCTACACCTTC.

J is TRBJ2-1 and V is TRBV5-4; D possibly uses TRBD1 or TRBD2 (6 bases each). CDR3 size: 15 residues. Germline V gene data show CDR1 as SGHNT and CDR2 as YYREEE (reference sequence). V was cut by 1 base and J by 3 bases, with 11 bases left in between. The CDR3 sequence: CASSLIGGDYNEQFF. The CDR3 coding sequence is TGTGCCAGCAGCTTGATCGGGGGCGACTACAATGAGCAGTTCTTC.

The chain joins TRBV19 to TRBJ2-1; D call uncertain. The CDR3 is made up of 15 amino acids. Germline assignment: CDR1 LNHDA and CDR2 SQIVND (reference sequence). Trimming left V 2 bases short and J 0 bases short, with 8 bases between. In DNA, the CDR3 is TGTGCCAGTAGTATACTTGGCGCCTCCTACAATGAGCAGTTCTTC. Its protein product is CASSILGASYNEQFF. The full variable domain, its missing parts supplied by reference TRBV19 and TRBJ2-1, is DGGITQSPKYLFRKEGQNVTLSCEQNLNHDAMYWYRQDPGQGLRLIYYSQIVNDFQKGDIAEGYSVSREKKESFPLTVTSAQKNPTAFYLCASSILGASYNEQFFGPGTRLTVL.

This rearrangement joins TRBV7-9 to TRBJ1-3; D is ambiguous. The CDR3 is 13 residues long. V was cut by 2 bases and J by 8 bases, with 10 bases left in between. The V gene's germline CDR1 is SEHNR and CDR2 FQNEAQ (reference sequence). CDR3 protein: CASSLIAGHTIYF. CDR3 coding DNA: TGTGCCAGCAGCTTAATCGCAGGCCACACCATATATTTT.

This clone was detected only once. V is TRBV2 and J is TRBJ1-2; perhaps TRBD1 as D (6 bases). Per germline, CDR1 SNHLY and CDR2 FYNNEI. V was pared by 6 bases and J by 8 bases, with 16 bases between. The CDR3 totals 13 residues. This chain's CDR3 is CASRTTGLRGYTF. CDR3 bases: TGTGCCAGCAGAACGACAGGCCTAAGGGGCTACACCTTC.

This clone was found a few times. The chain carries TRBV25-1 and TRBJ2-5, with D possibly being TRBD1 or TRBD2 (5 bases each). V shed 5 bases and J shed 1 base, with 11 bases lying between them. The CDR3 has 14 amino acids. Germline lookup yields CDR1 MGHDK and CDR2 SYGVNS. CDR3 coding DNA: TGTGCCAGCAGTCAACGGGGCGGCCAAGAGACCCAGTACTTC. This gives the protein CASSQRGGQETQYF.

This clone appeared once. V and J are TRBV29-1 and TRBJ2-1; TRBD2 matches at 7 bases. Germline assignment: CDR1 SQVTM and CDR2 ANQGSEA. The CDR3 runs 12 residues. CDR3 loop: CGGGGSPNEQFF. The CDR3 DNA reads TGCGGGGGAGGCGGGAGTCCCAATGAGCAGTTCTTC.

The chain combines TRBV19 with TRBJ2-2, with D possibly called TRBD1 or TRBD2 (6 bases each). This CDR3 has 15 residues. CDR1 and CDR2 from the germline V gene are LNHDA and SQIVND (reference sequence). Trimming removed 9 bases from V and 4 bases from J, with 18 bases in between. The CDR3 bases are TGTGCCAGCTCCCCCGGGGGCGTAGGCACCGGGGAGCTGTTTTTT. It specifies CASSPGGVGTGELFF.

The rearrangement joins TRBV27 to TRBJ2-7, with TRBD2 matching over 10 bases. With V trimmed by 6 bases and J by 4 bases, 6 bases remained unmatched. From germline, CDR1 is MNHEY and CDR2 SMNVEV (reference sequence). This CDR3 region has 14 residues. In DNA, the CDR3 is TGTGCCAGCAGACGAGGGACTAGCGCGTACGAGCAGTACTTC. It encodes CASRRGTSAYEQYF.

The V call is TRBV7-9, the J call TRBJ2-3, with D possibly being TRBD2 (5 bases). This CDR3 comprises 16 residues. Germline-derived CDR1 and CDR2 are SEHNR and FQNEAQ (reference sequence). Trimming took 4 bases from V and 0 from J, leaving 14 bases between them. The CDR3 sequence: CASSYPRGGSTDTQYF. DNA of the CDR3: TGTGCCAGCAGCTACCCCCGTGGCGGGAGCACAGATACGCAGTATTTT.

This chain joins TRBV7-9 and TRBJ2-3, with TRBD2 matching over 10 bases. The CDR3 spans 15 residues. Germline V gives CDR1 SEHNR, CDR2 FQNEAQ (reference sequence). J lost 5 bases, V lost 5 bases, and 7 bases had no gene match. In DNA, the CDR3 is TGTGCCAGCAGCCCCTTCTTAGCGGGAGGAGATACGCAGTATTTT. Its protein product is CASSPFLAGGDTQYF.

The chain joins TRBV27 to TRBJ2-7, with 8 bases that match TRBD1. J lost 2 bases, V lost 5 bases, and 5 bases had no gene match. CDR3 size: 14 residues. In germline, CDR1 is MNHEY, CDR2 SMNVEV (reference sequence). The DNA of the CDR3 is TGTGCCAGCAGTCCTAAACAGGGGGCCTACGAGCAGTACTTC. Translation: CASSPKQGAYEQYF.

The J gene is TRBJ2-1, the V gene TRBV6-1, with TRBD1 matching 9 bases. The CDR3 consists of 15 residues. Trimming removed 4 bases from V and 5 bases from J; junction bases left unmatched: 6. Germline V gene data show CDR1 as MNHNS and CDR2 as SASEGT. CDR3 loop: CASSAKTGGDNEQFF. In nucleotides, the CDR3 is TGTGCCAGCAGTGCAAAGACAGGGGGGGACAATGAGCAGTTCTTC.

The chain joins TRBV6-5 to TRBJ2-7, with 11 bases matching TRBD1. This CDR3 is 14 amino acids long. After removal of 6 bases from V and 1 base from J, the junction contained 2 bases not matched to a gene. Germline V gene lookup returns CDR1 MNHEY and CDR2 SVGAGI. For the CDR3, the DNA is TGTGCCAGCAGGGGGACAGGGGGGTCCTACGAGCAGTACTTC. Its protein product is CASRGTGGSYEQYF.